The rows below give T cell receptor beta chains drawn from one sample of a study of shared clonotypes between healthy human individuals. Sequenced by immunoSEQ multiplex PCR; TCRdb stores in-frame clones only, minus some. The data show millions of clones, with roughly 92% seen just once and over 0.12% held by the top ten. Material for sequencing was naive CD4+ T cells sorted from blood. All receptors derive from a man younger than 30 in good health. Both conserved end residues are part of each CDR3. D genes are given only for firm matches. Not all rows give a size; the values are once, few, many and, for expanded clones, a class.

>.|TRBV21-1|.|TRBJ2-5
CASSKALISREEDQETQYF
TGTGCCAGCAGCAAAGCGCTCATATCCAGGGAGGAGGACCAAGAGACCCAGTACTTC
>.|TRBV7-3|.|TRBJ2-3
CASSLRAGTDTQYF
TGTGCCAGCAGCTTACGAGCGGGCACAGATACGCAGTATTTT
>TRBD2|TRBV5-8|.|TRBJ2-6
CASSLRGGQSGANVLTF
TGTGCCAGCAGCTTACGGGGGGGACAATCTGGGGCCAACGTCCTGACTTTC
>.|TRBV6-6|.|TRBJ2-2
CASSRRPEAPGELFF
TGTGCCAGCAGCCGCCGTCCCGAGGCGCCCGGGGAGCTGTTTTTT
>.|TRBV6-5|.|TRBJ1-2
CASSYSEGPMGGYTF
TGTGCCAGCAGTTACTCGGAAGGCCCGATGGGGGGCTACACCTTC
>.|TRBV10-3|.|TRBJ2-7
CAISDPGTSFSYEQYF
TGTGCCATCAGCGATCCAGGGACCTCTTTCTCCTACGAGCAGTACTTC
>TRBD2|TRBV4-3|.|TRBJ2-7
CASSDVLAGGPYEQYF
TGCGCCAGCAGCGACGTTCTAGCGGGAGGGCCCTACGAGCAGTACTTC
>.|TRBV11-2|once|TRBJ1-1
CASSLDPGNTEAFF
TGTGCCAGCAGCTTAGATCCCGGGAACACTGAAGCTTTCTTT
>.|TRBV7-2|.|TRBJ2-3
CASSDRTMQYF
TGTGCCAGCAGCGACCGGACGATGCAGTATTTT
>TRBD2|TRBV5-1|.|TRBJ2-1
CASSLVLAEQFF
TGCGCCAGCAGCTTGGTACTAGCGGAGCAGTTCTTC
>TRBD2|TRBV15|.|TRBJ2-5
CATSRPSGLAQETQYF
TGTGCCACCAGCAGACCCTCGGGACTAGCACAAGAGACCCAGTACTTC